This T cell receptor (beta chain) was sequenced during a study of blood T cell repertoires in COVID-19. Overall study context: COVID-19 samples collected from the United States, Italy and Spain covered acute and convalescent phases. T cells, B-cell-depleted T cells, or PBMCs provided the cDNA or gDNA that served as material.

The CDR3 has 13 amino acids. CDR1 and CDR2 from the germline V gene are LNHDA and SQIVND (reference sequence). The V end lost 6 bases, the J end lost 1 base, and 9 bases lay between the germline ends. Using immunoSEQ multiplex PCR, the repertoire was profiled, and TCRdb retains in-frame clones only, with some absent. The table lists approximately 300,000 clones, 90% to 95% of them singletons. A COVID-19 case was met by exposed participants within 2 weeks before study entry. What was sequenced was PBMCs or T cells enriched from blood (not recorded which). The chain carries TRBV19 and TRBJ1-2; weak D call: TRBD1 (6 bases). The sequence was collected from a woman aged 25 to 45 who had been exposed to COVID-19. As DNA, the CDR3 is TGTGCCAGTAGCTCAGGGGTTAACTATGGCTACACCTTC. This sequence encodes CASSSGVNYGYTF.